This is a list of T cell receptor beta chains from one sample in a study of glioma-infiltrating T cells after dendritic cell vaccination. Produced via immunoSEQ multiplex PCR; TCRdb's table is partial and in-frame only. This sample has 90,000 or so clones; approximately 81% occur once, and the top ten carry 2.5% to 3%. Here the sequenced sample was blood, taken before dendritic cell vaccination. The receptors come from a human donor with glioblastoma. Each CDR3 is given with its conserved first and last residue. D genes are given only for firm matches. The listing skips clone size in some rows; elsewhere it reads once, few, many or a size class.

j_call: TRBJ1-1
clone_size: .
v_call: TRBV6-5
d_call: TRBD1
cdr3_nt: TGTGCCAGCTCCCGACAGGGGGCGTTTTACGATGAAGCTTTCTTT
cdr3_aa: CASSRQGAFYDEAFF

j_call: TRBJ2-1
clone_size: .
v_call: TRBV5-1
d_call: .
cdr3_nt: TGCGCCAGCAGCTTGGCTTCGGGGTCGGGTGAGCAGTTCTTC
cdr3_aa: CASSLASGSGEQFF

j_call: TRBJ2-1
clone_size: .
v_call: TRBV30
d_call: .
cdr3_nt: TGTGCCTGGAGTGCCTCCTTTAGCGTGAATGAGCAGTTCTTC
cdr3_aa: CAWSASFSVNEQFF

j_call: TRBJ1-2
clone_size: .
v_call: TRBV4-3
d_call: TRBD1
cdr3_nt: TGCGCCAGCAGCCGCGGGACAGGGGCGGATAACTATGGCTACACCTTC
cdr3_aa: CASSRGTGADNYGYTF

j_call: TRBJ2-3
clone_size: .
v_call: TRBV11-2
d_call: TRBD2
cdr3_nt: TGTGCCAGCAGCTGGTCCCCTAGCGGGGGGGACACAGATACGCAGTATTTT
cdr3_aa: CASSWSPSGGDTDTQYF

j_call: TRBJ2-7
clone_size: .
v_call: TRBV6-5
d_call: TRBD1
cdr3_nt: TGTGCCAGCAGTTCCCACCTTACAGGGGGCTCCTACGAGCAGTACTTC
cdr3_aa: CASSSHLTGGSYEQYF

j_call: TRBJ1-1
clone_size: .
v_call: TRBV18
d_call: .
cdr3_nt: TGTGCCAGCTCACCCAGTGTACAGAGCTACACTGAAGCTTTCTTT
cdr3_aa: CASSPSVQSYTEAFF

j_call: TRBJ1-4
clone_size: .
v_call: TRBV2
d_call: .
cdr3_nt: TGTGCCAGCATGGTGGGGGGATTAGAGGAAAAACTGTTTTTT
cdr3_aa: CASMVGGLEEKLFF

j_call: TRBJ1-2
clone_size: .
v_call: TRBV5-6
d_call: TRBD1
cdr3_nt: TGTGCCAGCAGCTTCCGGGACAGGGACTATGGCTACACCTTC
cdr3_aa: CASSFRDRDYGYTF

j_call: TRBJ1-6
clone_size: .
v_call: TRBV10-2
d_call: .
cdr3_nt: TGCGCCAGCCCGCCGGGAGCACCTTTAGGGTCACCCCTCCACTTT
cdr3_aa: CASPPGAPLGSPLHF

j_call: TRBJ1-1
clone_size: .
v_call: TRBV5-1
d_call: .
cdr3_nt: TGCGCCAGCAGCTTGTACGCGACAATCAACACTGAAGCTTTCTTT
cdr3_aa: CASSLYATINTEAFF

j_call: TRBJ2-5
clone_size: .
v_call: TRBV5-1
d_call: .
cdr3_nt: TGCGCCAGCAGCCGCGGCGAACAAGAGACCCAGTACTTC
cdr3_aa: CASSRGEQETQYF

j_call: TRBJ2-1
clone_size: .
v_call: TRBV4-1
d_call: TRBD2
cdr3_nt: TGCGCCAGCAGCCAAGACTTAGCGGGGGGGCGTGGTGAGCAGTTCTTC
cdr3_aa: CASSQDLAGGRGEQFF

j_call: TRBJ1-5
clone_size: .
v_call: TRBV28
d_call: .
cdr3_nt: TGTGCCAGCAGAACCTCTCGAGATCAGCCCCAGCATTTT
cdr3_aa: CASRTSRDQPQHF

j_call: TRBJ2-1
clone_size: .
v_call: TRBV6-1
d_call: .
cdr3_nt: TGTGCCAGCAGTGAAGAACAGGACCTCTACAATGAGCAGTTCTTC
cdr3_aa: CASSEEQDLYNEQFF

j_call: TRBJ1-5
clone_size: .
v_call: TRBV4-1
d_call: TRBD1
cdr3_nt: TGCGCCAGCAGCCAGGACAGGGCCGTCCGGCCCCAGCATTTT
cdr3_aa: CASSQDRAVRPQHF

j_call: TRBJ2-7
clone_size: once
v_call: TRBV11-2
d_call: .
cdr3_nt: TGTGCCAGCAGCTTATACCAGGGCATCGACGAGCAGTACTTC
cdr3_aa: CASSLYQGIDEQYF

j_call: TRBJ1-3
clone_size: .
v_call: TRBV2
d_call: TRBD1
cdr3_nt: TGTGCCAGCAGTACACAGGGGGCGCCTGGAAACACCATATATTTT
cdr3_aa: CASSTQGAPGNTIYF

j_call: TRBJ1-1
clone_size: .
v_call: TRBV25-1
d_call: .
cdr3_nt: TGTGCCAGCAGTGCGGGTCTGAGAAGAACTGAAGCTTTCTTT
cdr3_aa: CASSAGLRRTEAFF

j_call: TRBJ2-1
clone_size: .
v_call: TRBV5-6
d_call: .
cdr3_nt: TGTGCCAGCACCCCAAGACTAGTACCCTACAATGAGCAGTTCTTC
cdr3_aa: CASTPRLVPYNEQFF

j_call: TRBJ2-3
clone_size: .
v_call: TRBV7-7
d_call: .
cdr3_nt: TGTGCTAGCAGCTTAGACACCAGCACAGATACGCAGTATTTT
cdr3_aa: CASSLDTSTDTQYF

j_call: TRBJ2-7
clone_size: once
v_call: TRBV13
d_call: .
cdr3_nt: TGTGCCAGCAGCTATAGCGGTACCTACGAGCAGTACTTC
cdr3_aa: CASSYSGTYEQYF